This T cell receptor beta chain was profiled in a study of siplizumab effects on memory and regulatory T cells. Whole-study results and caveats: Proliferating siplizumab-culture Treg suppressive function went unconfirmed.

Trimming stripped 7 bases from V and 0 bases from J, with 12 bases between. Germline lookup yields CDR1 MNHEY and CDR2 SVGAGI. This CDR3 has 14 residues. The data were produced by immunoSEQ multiplex PCR, yet TCRdb's version contains in-frame clones alone and is incomplete. The table records some 100,000 clones, just over 90% of them present only once. Comments on this clone: What it binds is unknown.

This chain connects TRBV6-5 to TRBJ1-2, with a tentative D call TRBD1 (5 bases). The sequence was obtained from a human donor in good health. Sequencing input: Tregs sorted from blood. For the CDR3, the DNA is TGTGCCAGCAAACCGGGACCAGCTAACTATGGCTACACCTTC. It encodes CASKPGPANYGYTF.